The 6 T cell receptor beta chains below all came from one sample that was sequenced in a study of Ad26.COV2.S vaccination and SARS-CoV-2 variants. Here immunoSEQ multiplex PCR was the method, and the copy in TCRdb shows in-frame clones only, minus some. The top ten hold 3.9% of the sample, which has about 350,000 clones, just over 90% seen once. The sample in question was peripheral blood, obtained after recovery from COVID-19. Every receptor here comes from a human donor who had recovered from COVID-19.

The gene calls are TRBV29-1 and TRBJ1-1; possibly TRBD1 for D (5 bases). V was shortened by 5 bases and J by 6 bases, with 13 bases between the two germline ends. The CDR3 consists of 12 residues. Germline CDR1 and CDR2: SQVTM and ANQGSEA. The CDR3 here is CSVKQDPPEAFF. DNA of the CDR3: TGCAGCGTTAAACAGGATCCCCCTGAAGCTTTCTTT.

CDR3 sequence (DNA): TGTGCCAGTTCGACAGGGCTCGGATCCCAAGAGACCCAGTACTTC. Amino acid sequence: CASSTGLGSQETQYF. The V and J genes are TRBV6-5 and TRBJ2-5; 7 bases are a match to TRBD1. The V and J ends lost 9 bases and 1 base, in that order; junction bases with no gene match: 11. This CDR3 contains 15 residues. From germline, CDR1 is MNHEY and CDR2 SVGAGI.

The chain uses TRBV25-1 and TRBJ2-1; possible D gene TRBD1, 5 bases. The V and J ends lost 3 bases and 9 bases respectively, with 12 bases between them. The CDR3 contains 13 residues. Germline assignment: CDR1 MGHDK and CDR2 SYGVNS. The CDR3 protein is CASSDTPRGEQFF. The CDR3 DNA follows: TGTGCCAGCAGTGACACCCCAAGGGGTGAGCAGTTCTTC.

This rearrangement joins TRBV6-2 or TRBV6-3 to TRBJ2-3; 9 positions match TRBD2. In germline, CDR1 is MNHEY, CDR2 SVGEGT. The CDR3 is 16 residues long. Germline trimming cut 5 bases from V and 0 bases from J; bases unmatched to any gene: 6. CDR3 loop: CASSPGLAGSTDTQYF. The CDR3 nucleotides are TGTGCCAGCAGTCCGGGGCTAGCGGGGAGCACAGATACGCAGTATTTT.

The chain joins TRBV27 to TRBJ2-7, with TRBD2 matching 9 bases. CDR3 length: 16 residues. The germline gives CDR1 MNHEY, CDR2 SMNVEV (reference sequence). The V and J ends lost 2 bases and 1 base, in that order; junction bases with no gene match: 6. This CDR3 is CASSLKVAGASYEQYF. In nucleotides, the CDR3 is TGTGCCAGCAGTTTAAAGGTAGCGGGGGCTTCCTACGAGCAGTACTTC.

The rearrangement links TRBV6-5 to TRBJ2-1; unclear D gene. The CDR3 sequence is 12 residues long. V was shortened by 8 bases and J by 5 bases, with 10 bases between the two germline ends. Germline V lookup: CDR1 MNHEY, CDR2 SVGAGI. The DNA of the CDR3 is TGTGCCAGCCTCAACGCGGACAATGAGCAGTTCTTC. Its protein product is CASLNADNEQFF.